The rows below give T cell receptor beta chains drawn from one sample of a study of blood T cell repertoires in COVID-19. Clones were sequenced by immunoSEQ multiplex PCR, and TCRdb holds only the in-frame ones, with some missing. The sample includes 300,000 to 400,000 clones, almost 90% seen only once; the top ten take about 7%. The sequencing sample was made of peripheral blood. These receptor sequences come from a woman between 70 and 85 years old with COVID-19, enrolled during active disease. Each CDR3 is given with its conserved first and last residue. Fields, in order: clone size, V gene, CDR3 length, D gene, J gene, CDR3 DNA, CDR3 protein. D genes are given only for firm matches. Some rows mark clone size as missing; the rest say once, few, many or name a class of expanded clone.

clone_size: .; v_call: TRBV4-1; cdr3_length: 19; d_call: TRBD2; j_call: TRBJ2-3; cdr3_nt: TGCGCCAGCAGCCAGGTCCCTAGCGGGGGGTCACCATTCACAGATACGCAGTATTTT; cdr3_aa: CASSQVPSGGSPFTDTQYF
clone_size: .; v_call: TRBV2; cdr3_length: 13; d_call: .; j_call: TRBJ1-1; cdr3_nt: TGTGCCAGCAGTGCCTCCAGGGATACTGAAGCTTTCTTT; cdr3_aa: CASSASRDTEAFF
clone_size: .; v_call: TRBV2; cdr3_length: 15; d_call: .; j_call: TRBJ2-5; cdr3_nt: TGTGCCAGCAGTGATTTGCGGCAGCACCAAGAGACCCAGTACTTC; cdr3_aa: CASSDLRQHQETQYF
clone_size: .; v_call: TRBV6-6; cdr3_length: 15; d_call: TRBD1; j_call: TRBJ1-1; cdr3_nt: TGTGCCAGCAGTTACTCGGGCAGGGGGGACACTGAAGCTTTCTTT; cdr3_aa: CASSYSGRGDTEAFF
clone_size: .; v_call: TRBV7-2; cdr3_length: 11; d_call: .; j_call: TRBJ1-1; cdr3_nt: TGTGCCAGCAGCCCCTGGAGGGAAGCTTTCTTT; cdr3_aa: CASSPWREAFF
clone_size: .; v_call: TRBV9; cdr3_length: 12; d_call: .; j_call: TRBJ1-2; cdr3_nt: TGTGCCAGCAGCGTAGCCGGGTATGGCTACACCTTC; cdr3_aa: CASSVAGYGYTF
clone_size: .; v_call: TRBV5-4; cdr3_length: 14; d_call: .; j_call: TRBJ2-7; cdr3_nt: TGTGCCAGCAGCTTGGGACTAGGACCCTACGAGCAGTACTTC; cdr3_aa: CASSLGLGPYEQYF
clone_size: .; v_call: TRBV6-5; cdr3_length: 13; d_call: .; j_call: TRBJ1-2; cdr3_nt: TGTGCCAGCAAAAAGGATAGCCGGTGGGGCTACACCTTC; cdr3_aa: CASKKDSRWGYTF
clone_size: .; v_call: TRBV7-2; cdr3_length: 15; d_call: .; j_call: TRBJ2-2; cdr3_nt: TGTGCCAGCAGCTTGGGGACACCGAACACCGGGGAGCTGTTTTTT; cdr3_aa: CASSLGTPNTGELFF
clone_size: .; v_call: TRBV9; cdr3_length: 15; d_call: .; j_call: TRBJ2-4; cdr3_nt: TGTGCCAGCAGCCGAGACGGGATAGCCAAAAACATTCAGTACTTC; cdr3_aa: CASSRDGIAKNIQYF
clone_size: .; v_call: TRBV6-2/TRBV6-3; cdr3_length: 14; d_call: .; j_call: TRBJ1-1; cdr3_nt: TGTGCCAGCAGTTACGGGGGGGTGAACACTGAAGCTTTCTTT; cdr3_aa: CASSYGGVNTEAFF
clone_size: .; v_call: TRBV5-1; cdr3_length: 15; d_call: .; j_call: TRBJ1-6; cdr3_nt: TGCGCCAGCAGCTTGGTTGGAGGGTGGAATTCACCCCTCCACTTT; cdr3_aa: CASSLVGGWNSPLHF
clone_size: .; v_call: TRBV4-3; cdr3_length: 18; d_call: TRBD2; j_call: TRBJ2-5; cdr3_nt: TGCGCCAGCAGCCAAGAGAGGGCTAGCGGGGGGCCACAAGAGACCCAGTACTTC; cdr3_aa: CASSQERASGGPQETQYF
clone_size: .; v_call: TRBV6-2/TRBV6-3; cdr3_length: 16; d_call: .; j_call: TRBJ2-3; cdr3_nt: TGTGCCAGCAGTTACTCGAGGGGGGGCCCGACAGATACGCAGTATTTT; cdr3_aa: CASSYSRGGPTDTQYF
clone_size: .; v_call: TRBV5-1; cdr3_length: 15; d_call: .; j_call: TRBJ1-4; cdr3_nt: TGCGCCAGCAGCTCCAGCCCAGGAACTAATGAAAAACTGTTTTTT; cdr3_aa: CASSSSPGTNEKLFF
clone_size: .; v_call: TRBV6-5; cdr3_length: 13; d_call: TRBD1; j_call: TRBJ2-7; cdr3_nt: TGTGCCAGCAGGGGGACAGGGTTCAACGAGCAGTACTTC; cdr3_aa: CASRGTGFNEQYF
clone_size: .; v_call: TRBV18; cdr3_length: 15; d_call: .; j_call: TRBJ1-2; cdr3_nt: TGTGCCAGCTCACCACCTACGATAGTTAACTATGGCTACACCTTC; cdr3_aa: CASSPPTIVNYGYTF
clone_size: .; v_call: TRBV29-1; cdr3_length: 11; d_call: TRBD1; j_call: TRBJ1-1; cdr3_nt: TGCAGCGTTGAACAGGGGGCTGAAGCTTTCTTT; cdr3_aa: CSVEQGAEAFF
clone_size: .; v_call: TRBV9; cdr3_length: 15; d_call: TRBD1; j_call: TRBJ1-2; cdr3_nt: TGTGCCAGCAGCGTAGCTGTAGGGGGCGCGGATGGCTACACCTTC; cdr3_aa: CASSVAVGGADGYTF
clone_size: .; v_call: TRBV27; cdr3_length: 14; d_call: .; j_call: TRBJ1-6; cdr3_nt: TGTGCCAGCAGTTTGGACAGCCGGGTTTCACCCCTCCACTTT; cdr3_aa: CASSLDSRVSPLHF
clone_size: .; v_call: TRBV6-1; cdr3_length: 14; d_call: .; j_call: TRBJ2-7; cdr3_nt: TGTGCCAGCAGTGACCCGATTAGCTCCTACGAGCAGTACTTC; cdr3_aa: CASSDPISSYEQYF
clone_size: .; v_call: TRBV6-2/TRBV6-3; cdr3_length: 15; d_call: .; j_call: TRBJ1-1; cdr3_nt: TGTGCCAGCAGCCACTCCAAGGGACATTACACTGAAGCTTTCTTT; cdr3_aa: CASSHSKGHYTEAFF
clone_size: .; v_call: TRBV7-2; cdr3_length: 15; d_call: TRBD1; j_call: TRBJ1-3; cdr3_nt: TGTGCCAGCAGCTTTTCCGGGACAGGGGGAAACACCATATATTTT; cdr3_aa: CASSFSGTGGNTIYF
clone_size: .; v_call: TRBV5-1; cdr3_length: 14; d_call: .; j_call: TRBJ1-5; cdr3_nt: TGCGCCAGCAGCTTGGGGGAGATCGATCAGCCCCAGCATTTT; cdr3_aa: CASSLGEIDQPQHF
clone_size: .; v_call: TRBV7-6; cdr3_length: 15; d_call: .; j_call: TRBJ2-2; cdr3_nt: TGTGCCAGCAGTTCGTCGTTGGTCGGCACCGGGGAGCTGTTTTTT; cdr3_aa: CASSSSLVGTGELFF
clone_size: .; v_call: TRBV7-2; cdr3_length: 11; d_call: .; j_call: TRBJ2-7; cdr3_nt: TGTGCCAGCAGCTTTGGTGACAGGCAGTACTTC; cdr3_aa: CASSFGDRQYF
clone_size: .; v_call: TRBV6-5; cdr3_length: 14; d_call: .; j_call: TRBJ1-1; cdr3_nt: TGTGCCAGCAGTTATAAGGACTCAGGAACTGAAGCTTTCTTT; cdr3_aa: CASSYKDSGTEAFF
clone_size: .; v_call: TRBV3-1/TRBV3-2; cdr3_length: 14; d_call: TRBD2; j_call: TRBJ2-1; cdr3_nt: TGTGCCAGCAGCGACTTTAGCGGGGGGGAAGAGCAGTTCTTC; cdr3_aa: CASSDFSGGEEQFF
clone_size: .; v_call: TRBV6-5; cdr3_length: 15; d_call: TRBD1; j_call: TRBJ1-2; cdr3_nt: TGTGCCAGCAGTTTACTAGCCGGGACAGTTTATGGCTACACCTTC; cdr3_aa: CASSLLAGTVYGYTF
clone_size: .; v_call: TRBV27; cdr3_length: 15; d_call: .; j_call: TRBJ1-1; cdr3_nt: TGTGCCAGCAGTTTAAACGGTCTCGCGAACACTGAAGCTTTCTTT; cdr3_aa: CASSLNGLANTEAFF
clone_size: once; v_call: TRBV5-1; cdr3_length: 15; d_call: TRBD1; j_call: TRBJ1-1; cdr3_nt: TGCGCCAGCAGCAACCCACAGGGGGGAAACACTGAAGCTTTCTTT; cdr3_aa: CASSNPQGGNTEAFF
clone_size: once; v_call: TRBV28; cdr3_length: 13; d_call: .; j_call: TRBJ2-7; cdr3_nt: TGTGCCAGCAGGGACCAGGGGCGGTACGAGCAGTACTTC; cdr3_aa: CASRDQGRYEQYF
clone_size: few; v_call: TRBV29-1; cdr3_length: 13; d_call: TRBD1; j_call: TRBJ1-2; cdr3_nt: TGCAGCGTTACGGGACAGGCCGACTATGGCTACACCTTC; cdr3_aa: CSVTGQADYGYTF
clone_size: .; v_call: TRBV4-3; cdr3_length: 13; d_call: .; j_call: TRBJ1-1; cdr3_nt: TGCGCCAGCAGCCAACGACAGTCCACTGAAGCTTTCTTT; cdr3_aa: CASSQRQSTEAFF
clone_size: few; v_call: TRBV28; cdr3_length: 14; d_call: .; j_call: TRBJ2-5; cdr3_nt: TGTGCCAGCAGTTTGTCCGGACTGATAGAGACCCAGTACTTC; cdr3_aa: CASSLSGLIETQYF
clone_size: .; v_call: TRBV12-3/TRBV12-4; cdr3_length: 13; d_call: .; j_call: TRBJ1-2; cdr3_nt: TGTGCCAGCAGTTTAGAGGGGCGGGGCGGCTACACCTTC; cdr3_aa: CASSLEGRGGYTF
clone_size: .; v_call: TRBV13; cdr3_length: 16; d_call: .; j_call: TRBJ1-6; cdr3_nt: TGTGCCAGCACCATATCCCGGACACGGTATAATTCACCCCTCCACTTT; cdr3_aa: CASTISRTRYNSPLHF
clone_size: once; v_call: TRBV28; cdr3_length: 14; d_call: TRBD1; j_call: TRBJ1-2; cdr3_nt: TGTGCCAGCAGTTTGACAGGGCTGGGATATGGCTACACCTTC; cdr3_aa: CASSLTGLGYGYTF
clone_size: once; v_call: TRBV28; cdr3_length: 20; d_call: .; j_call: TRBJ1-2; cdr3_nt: TGTGCCAGCAGTTTGCTTCCCCGTCAGGACACCCACCTAAGGAACTATGGCTACACCTTC; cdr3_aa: CASSLLPRQDTHLRNYGYTF
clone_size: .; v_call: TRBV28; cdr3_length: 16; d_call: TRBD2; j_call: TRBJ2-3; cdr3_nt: TGTGCCAGCAGTTCTCCCTCGGGGGGGAGCACAGATACGCAGTATTTT; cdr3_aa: CASSSPSGGSTDTQYF
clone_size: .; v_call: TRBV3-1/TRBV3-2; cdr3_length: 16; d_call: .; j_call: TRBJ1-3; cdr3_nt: TGTGCCAGCAGCCCTGGGGCTCTGAGCTCTGGAAACACCATATATTTT; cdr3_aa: CASSPGALSSGNTIYF
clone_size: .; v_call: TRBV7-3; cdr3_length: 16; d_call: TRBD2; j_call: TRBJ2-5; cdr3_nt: TGTGCCAGCAGCTCCGGGACTAGCGGCCACCGGGGGACCCAGTACTTC; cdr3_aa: CASSSGTSGHRGTQYF
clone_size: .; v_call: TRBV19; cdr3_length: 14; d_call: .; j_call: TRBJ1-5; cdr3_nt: TGTGCCAGTCGGCCCAATACAGGGAATCAGCCCCAGCATTTT; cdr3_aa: CASRPNTGNQPQHF
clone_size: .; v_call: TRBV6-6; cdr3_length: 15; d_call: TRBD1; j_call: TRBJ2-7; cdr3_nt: TGTGCCAGCAGTTACTCGACAGGGTTGACCTACGAGCAGTACTTC; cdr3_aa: CASSYSTGLTYEQYF
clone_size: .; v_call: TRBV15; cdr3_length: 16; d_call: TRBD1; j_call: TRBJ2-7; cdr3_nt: TGTGCCACCAGCAGAGAGGGGGGAACTACAGGGGGCGAGCAGTACTTC; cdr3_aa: CATSREGGTTGGEQYF
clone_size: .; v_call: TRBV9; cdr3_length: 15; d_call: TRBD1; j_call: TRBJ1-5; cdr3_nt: TGTGCCAGCAGCTACCAGGGGGTTGGAAATCAGCCCCAGCATTTT; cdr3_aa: CASSYQGVGNQPQHF
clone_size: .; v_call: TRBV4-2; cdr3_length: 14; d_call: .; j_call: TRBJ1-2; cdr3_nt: TGTGCCAGCAGCCAAGACGGGGGGTCCTATGGCTACACCTTC; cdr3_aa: CASSQDGGSYGYTF
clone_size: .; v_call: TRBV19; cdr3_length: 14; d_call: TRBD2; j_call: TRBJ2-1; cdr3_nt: TGTGCCAGTAGTATCTGGATAGCGGGGCAGACGCAGTTCTTC; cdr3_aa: CASSIWIAGQTQFF
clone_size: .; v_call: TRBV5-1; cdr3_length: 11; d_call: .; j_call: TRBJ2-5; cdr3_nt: TGCGCCAGCAGCGCCTCCGGGATCCCGGACTTC; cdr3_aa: CASSASGIPDF